A single sample gave rise to the 26 T cell receptor beta chains below, sequenced in a study of read filtering for tumor transcriptome and immune sequencing. This library used about 400 ng RNA and molecular barcoded adaptors spanning alpha/delta and beta/gamma chains. MiXCR, applied by TCRdb to the reads, yields one record per CDR3 protein. The sample records tens of thousands of distinct CDR3 sequences, roughly a fifth being singletons. Specimen: a population of CD138-negative cells sorted from bone marrow. The receptors originated from a donor over 35 with multiple myeloma.

This clonotype was found many times. This chain uses TRBV20-1 with TRBJ2-5, with 8 bases fitting TRBD2. V lost 8 bases, J lost 2 bases, and 7 bases stayed unmatched. Germline CDR1 is DFQATT and CDR2 is SNEGSKA (reference sequence). This CDR3 has 13 residues. The CDR3 coding sequence is TGCAGTTCTACTAGCGGAGCTCAAGAGACCCAGTACTTC. As protein: CSSTSGAQETQYF.

This clonotype was counted at least ten times. CDR3 DNA: TGTGCCAGCAGCTCCGGGGACCAGCGGGGAACCACAGATACGCAGTATTTT. This encodes CASSSGDQRGTTDTQYF. The chain carries TRBV7-9 and TRBJ2-3; 7 nucleotides align to TRBD2. Trimming took 4 bases from V and 2 from J; bases not matched to a gene: 12. This CDR3 is built from 17 residues. Germline CDR1 SEHNR, CDR2 FQNEAQ (reference sequence). The whole variable domain, filled in from reference TRBV7-9 and TRBJ2-3, reads DTGVSQNPRHKITKRGQNVTFRCDPISEHNRLYWYRQTLGQGPEFLTYFQNEAQLEKSRLLSDRFSAERPKGSFSTLEIQRTEQGDSAMYLCASSSGDQRGTTDTQYFGPGTRLTVL.

This clonotype was detected many times. This chain links TRBV20-1 with TRBJ2-1; D possibly corresponds to TRBD1 (5 bases). The CDR3 length is 14 residues. Trimming removed 6 bases at V and 0 bases at J, with 12 bases between. The germline gives CDR1 DFQATT, CDR2 SNEGSKA (reference sequence). The CDR3 region is CSASQEPSYNEQFF. In DNA form, the CDR3 reads TGCAGTGCCTCACAGGAACCCTCCTACAATGAGCAGTTCTTC.

This clonotype was seen at least ten times. The rearrangement uses TRBV15 and TRBJ1-4, with D possibly being TRBD1 (6 bases). CDR3 length: 15 amino acids. The ends were cut back, 1 base at V and 7 bases at J, with 13 bases in the middle. CDR1 and CDR2 from the germline V gene are LNHNV and YYDKDF (reference sequence). CDR3 protein: CATSRVRGAGEKLFF. The CDR3 nucleotides read TGTGCCACCAGCAGAGTGCGGGGGGCTGGTGAAAAACTGTTTTTT.

J is TRBJ1-1 and V is TRBV6-6, with D uncertain. CDR1 is MNHNY, CDR2 SVGAGI, per germline (reference sequence). V was trimmed by 7 bases and J by 1 base, leaving 13 bases between them. The length of the CDR3 is 14 residues. The CDR3 loop reads CASTLRGSNTEAFF. DNA for the CDR3: TGTGCCAGCACCCTACGTGGTTCGAACACTGAAGCTTTCTTT.

In this sample, this clonotype turned up many times. The genes are TRBV12-3 or TRBV12-4 and TRBJ1-1; D possibly corresponds to TRBD1 (6 bases). The ends were cut back, 6 bases at V and 5 bases at J, with 16 bases in the middle. The length of the CDR3 is 14 residues. In DNA form, the CDR3 reads TGTGCCAGCAGCCTGCACAGGGCTCGGACTGAAGCTTTCTTT. Protein sequence: CASSLHRARTEAFF.

This clonotype was found many times. The rearrangement uses TRBV27 and TRBJ2-3; D may be TRBD2 (5 bases). Trimming pared 3 bases from V and 4 bases from J, leaving 11 bases between. The CDR3 is made up of 14 amino acids. Germline lookup yields CDR1 MNHEY and CDR2 SMNVEV (reference sequence). CDR3 coding DNA: TGTGCCAGCAGTTTTCTCGGGATCTCAGATACGCAGTATTTT. It is translated as CASSFLGISDTQYF.

As concerns this clonotype: With a much larger clone just one base away, this may be a read error. V is TRBV29-1 and J is TRBJ1-1; a weak D match, TRBD1 (6 bases). In germline, CDR1 is SQVTM, CDR2 ANQGSEA. CDR3 length: 13 residues. As DNA, the CDR3 is TGCAGCGTCGCTGACAGGATGAACACTGAAGCTCTCTTT. Amino acid sequence: CSVADRMNTEALF.

In this sample, this clonotype turned up many times. The chain has TRBV3-1 and TRBJ1-2; D is perhaps TRBD1 (5 bases). Trimming took 4 bases from V and 2 from J, leaving 8 bases between them. CDR1 LGHDT and CDR2 YNNKEL come from the germline V gene (reference sequence). CDR3 length: 13 amino acids. CDR3 loop: CASSPTGNYGYTF. CDR3 DNA: TGTGCCAGCAGCCCCACAGGAAACTATGGCTACACCTTC.

This clonotype was recorded at least ten times. The V call is TRBV30, the J call TRBJ1-4, with unresolved D. The CDR3 extends over 12 amino acids. Trimming removed 0 bases at V and 10 bases at J, with 9 bases between. Germline V gene data show CDR1 as GTSNPN and CDR2 as SVGIG (reference sequence). The CDR3 reads CAWSVSRGKLFF. The CDR3 bases are TGTGCCTGGAGTGTTTCGCGGGGAAAACTGTTTTTT. The full variable domain, rest sourced from reference TRBV30 and TRBJ1-4, is SQTIHQWPATLVQPVGSPLSLECTVEGTSNPNLYWYRQAAGRGLQLLFYSVGIGQISSEVPQNLSASRPQDRQFILSSKKLLLSDSGFYLCAWSVSRGKLFFGSGTQLSVL.

This clonotype turned up a few times. The chain recombines TRBV5-1 with TRBJ1-1; possible D gene TRBD1, 6 bases. The CDR3 is made up of 15 amino acids. Trimming removed 0 bases at V and 6 bases at J, with 15 bases between. CDR1 is SGHRS, CDR2 YFSETQ, per germline. DNA for the CDR3: TGCGCCAGCAGCTTGGTACCCGGACAGCAGGCTGAAGCTTTCTTT. This codes for CASSLVPGQQAEAFF.

This clonotype was counted at least ten times. The chain employs TRBV7-9 and TRBJ2-1, with 9 nucleotides matching TRBD1. The CDR3 totals 16 residues. Germline loops: CDR1 SEHNR, CDR2 FQNEAQ (reference sequence). Trimming at V came to 0 bases and at J to 5 bases, leaving 5 bases not matched to a gene. CDR3: CASSLALGQGHNEQFF. In nucleotides, the CDR3 is TGTGCCAGCAGCTTAGCGTTGGGACAGGGACACAATGAGCAGTTCTTC.

This clonotype was counted ten times or more. The chain uses TRBV20-1 and TRBJ2-3; D remains unclear. CDR1 is DFQATT, CDR2 SNEGSKA, per germline (reference sequence). The CDR3 consists of 16 residues. Trimming removed 6 bases from V and 1 base from J, with 20 bases in between. The CDR3 sequence: CSATQDAADGTDTQYF. The CDR3 DNA is TGCAGTGCGACTCAGGACGCGGCTGATGGCACAGATACGCAGTATTTT.

This clonotype was picked up many times. J is TRBJ2-1 and V is TRBV12-3 or TRBV12-4; 10 nucleotides align to TRBD2. The CDR3 totals 14 residues. The junction had 6 bases not matched to a gene; V was cut back by 1 base and J by 12 bases. The chain's CDR3 is CASSLVLAGYRQFF. DNA of the CDR3: TGTGCCAGCAGTTTAGTACTAGCGGGATACCGGCAGTTCTTC.

At least ten counts were recorded for this clonotype. The chain combines TRBV19 with TRBJ2-5; D is unclear. CDR1 is LNHDA and CDR2 is SQIVND in the germline V gene (reference sequence). The CDR3 is made up of 12 amino acids. Between the trimmed V and J ends, which lost 5 bases and 8 bases, there was a span of 12 bases. CDR3 nucleotides: TGTGCCAGTAGTGACTTAGGAGCAACCCAGTACTTC. It codes for CASSDLGATQYF.

This clonotype has a count of ten or more. The chain recombines TRBV6-2 or TRBV6-3 with TRBJ1-1; D gene ambiguous. V lost 0 bases, J lost 0 bases, and 5 bases lay in between. In germline, CDR1 is MNHEY, CDR2 SVGEGT. The CDR3 is made up of 14 amino acids. The CDR3 sequence is CASSYSPLNTEAFF. DNA of the CDR3: TGTGCCAGCAGTTACTCCCCCCTGAACACTGAAGCTTTCTTT.

This clonotype is labeled as medium-sized (0.01 to 0.1%). The V call is TRBV30, the J call TRBJ2-3, with D perhaps matching TRBD2 (6 bases). The germline gives CDR1 GTSNPN, CDR2 SVGIG (reference sequence). V was pared by 3 bases and J by 2 bases, with 15 bases between. CDR3 length: 15 residues. The CDR3 sequence: CAWSDRDSFTDTQYF. The DNA of the CDR3 is TGTGCCTGGAGCGACCGGGACTCGTTCACAGATACGCAGTATTTT. The whole variable domain, filled in from reference TRBV30 and TRBJ2-3, reads SQTIHQWPATLVQPVGSPLSLECTVEGTSNPNLYWYRQAAGRGLQLLFYSVGIGQISSEVPQNLSASRPQDRQFILSSKKLLLSDSGFYLCAWSDRDSFTDTQYFGPGTRLTVL.

This clonotype has a count of ten or more. The chain combines TRBV25-1 with TRBJ1-1, with TRBD1 matching 9 bases. The CDR3 totals 14 residues. Per the germline V gene, CDR1 is MGHDK and CDR2 is SYGVNS. The V segment lost 6 bases and the J segment 0 bases; nucleotides outside the gene matches: 2. The CDR3 nucleotides are TGTGCCAGCAGGCGGACAGGGGTGAACACTGAAGCTTTCTTT. Its translation is CASRRTGVNTEAFF.

This clonotype was seen ten or more times. V is TRBV7-2 and J is TRBJ2-1, with D possibly matching TRBD2 (6 bases). The CDR3 length is 14 residues. Germline CDR1 is SGHTA and CDR2 is FQGNSA. The V and J ends lost 0 bases and 7 bases respectively, with 10 bases between them. Here the CDR3 DNA reads TGTGCCAGCAGCTTAGCGGGAGGTTTGAATGAGCAGTTCTTC. It codes for CASSLAGGLNEQFF.

The rearrangement joins TRBV7-2 to TRBJ2-3, with 14 bases identical to TRBD2. The length of the CDR3 is 21 residues. Per germline, CDR1 SGHTA and CDR2 FQGNSA. V dropped 8 bases and J dropped 3; count of bases not matched to a gene: 22. The DNA of the CDR3 is TGTGCCAGCGCATCCTTTTCCGGGACTAGCGGGAGAGGAGTTGAAACAGATACGCAGTATTTT. Protein: CASASFSGTSGRGVETDTQYF.

The chain combines TRBV7-9 with TRBJ2-7, with 7 bases aligning to TRBD1. After removal of 1 base from V and 1 base from J, the junction contained 4 bases not matched to a gene. CDR1 SEHNR and CDR2 FQNEAQ come from the germline V gene (reference sequence). CDR3 length: 15 amino acids. Here the CDR3 reads CASSLGTQGSYEQYF. The CDR3 DNA sequence: TGTGCCAGCAGCTTAGGGACACAGGGGTCCTACGAGCAGTACTTC. Drawing the rest from reference TRBV7-9 and TRBJ2-7, the complete variable domain is DTGVSQNPRHKITKRGQNVTFRCDPISEHNRLYWYRQTLGQGPEFLTYFQNEAQLEKSRLLSDRFSAERPKGSFSTLEIQRTEQGDSAMYLCASSLGTQGSYEQYFGPGTRLTVT.

This clonotype came up many times. This chain joins TRBV2 and TRBJ1-5; unclear D gene. The CDR3 extends over 17 amino acids. Germline V lookup: CDR1 SNHLY, CDR2 FYNNEI. V was pared by 3 bases and J by 0 bases, with 15 bases between. The CDR3 DNA is TGTGCCAGCAGTGAGAAGAGGCTGCTCTATAGCAATCAGCCCCAGCATTTT. Its translation: CASSEKRLLYSNQPQHF.

As for this clonotype: The junction shows a germline mismatch at one end, possibly a read error. The chain carries TRBV18 and TRBJ2-1; a possible D gene is TRBD1 (5 bases). The CDR3 sequence is 16 residues long. The germline gives CDR1 KGHSH, CDR2 LQKENI. The CDR3 here is CASSPEQTVLGNEQLF. CDR3 DNA: TGTGCCAGCTCACCAGAGCAGACAGTACTGGGGAATGAGCAGCTCTTC.

This clonotype appeared many times. The chain recombines TRBV25-1 with TRBJ2-1; D may match TRBD1 or TRBD2 (5 bases each). Trimming shortened V by 2 bases and J by 6 bases, and 29 bases separated the two germline ends. This CDR3 has 20 amino acids. From germline, CDR1 is MGHDK and CDR2 SYGVNS. CDR3 DNA: TGTGCCAGCAGTGAACCGGGGACCGAGAGGTCATCCAACGTGGGCAATGAGCAGTTCTTC. This translates into CASSEPGTERSSNVGNEQFF.

This clonotype showed up many times. The rearrangement joins TRBV20-1 to TRBJ2-7; D possibly uses TRBD1 or TRBD2 (5 bases each). Trimming shortened V by 0 bases and J by 4 bases, and 19 bases separated the two germline ends. The CDR3 sequence is 16 residues long. Germline-derived CDR1 and CDR2 are DFQATT and SNEGSKA (reference sequence). The CDR3 here is CSARDGTRNIGYEQYF. The CDR3 DNA reads TGCAGTGCTAGAGATGGGACGCGCAATATAGGATACGAGCAGTACTTC.

There are many counts of this clonotype. The chain has TRBV7-9 and TRBJ2-1; D not resolved. CDR1 SEHNR and CDR2 FQNEAQ come from the germline V gene (reference sequence). The CDR3 is 13 residues long. Deletions cut 5 bases from V and 8 bases from J, with 13 bases between. In DNA, the CDR3 is TGTGCCAGCAGCCTGGGCCCCGACCATGAGCAGTTCTTC. This gives the protein CASSLGPDHEQFF.